This is a list of T cell receptor beta chains from one sample in a study of T cell responses to AZD1222 COVID-19 vaccine. This table comes from immunoSEQ multiplex PCR, and its TCRdb copy is limited to in-frame clones, with some not included. This sample has 110,000 to 150,000 clones; almost 90% occur once, and the top ten carry under 3.5%. This specimen was peripheral blood, taken on day 0 of AZD1222 vaccination. The receptors come from an adult in good health. CDR3s include the opening cysteine and the closing phenylalanine or tryptophan. Fields, in order: V gene, D gene, clone size, J gene, CDR3 DNA, CDR3 protein. The D gene is left open where the match is weak. A row's size may be missing; if present it is once, few, many or a size class.

>TRBV10-3|.|.|TRBJ2-5
TGTGCCATCAGTGAACGCGGGATCCAAGAGACCCAGTACTTC
CAISERGIQETQYF
>TRBV7-9|.|once|TRBJ1-2
TGTGCCAGCAGCCCCTCGGGGGGCTACACCTTC
CASSPSGGYTF
>TRBV6-5|.|.|TRBJ2-7
TGTGCCAGCAGCCACGGATCTGAGCAGTACTTC
CASSHGSEQYF
>TRBV20-1|.|.|TRBJ1-1
TGCAGTGCTAGTGGTGTTATTGGGATCTCTGAAGCTTTCTTT
CSASGVIGISEAFF
>TRBV6-5|.|.|TRBJ1-1
TGTGCCAGCAGTTACTCGTGGGCGGACACTGAAGCTTTCTTT
CASSYSWADTEAFF
>TRBV14|TRBD2|.|TRBJ2-7
TGTGCCAGCAGCCAGTTCCCTAGCGGAAGCTACGAGCAGTACTTC
CASSQFPSGSYEQYF
>TRBV7-3|TRBD1|.|TRBJ2-3
TGTGCCAGCAGCACCGGGACAGGGATTATAGGGACAGATACGCAGTATTTT
CASSTGTGIIGTDTQYF
>TRBV30|.|.|TRBJ1-2
TGTGCCTGGAGTCCCGACAGTCTTAACTATGGCTACACCTTC
CAWSPDSLNYGYTF
>TRBV29-1|TRBD1|.|TRBJ1-4
TGCAGCGTTGAAGAGAACAGGGGCAATGAAAAACTGTTTTTT
CSVEENRGNEKLFF
>TRBV6-5|.|.|TRBJ1-3
TGTGCCAGCAGCGAGGGACCCTTCTCTGGAAACACCATATATTTT
CASSEGPFSGNTIYF
>TRBV3-1/TRBV3-2|.|.|TRBJ1-1
TGTGCCAGCAGCCTCTCTGGAGGCAGAGCTTTCTTT
CASSLSGGRAFF
>TRBV15|.|.|TRBJ1-5
TGTGCCACCAGCAGAGATATTGAGGAGCCCCAGCATTTT
CATSRDIEEPQHF
>TRBV21-1|.|.|TRBJ1-1
TGTGCCAGCAGAACCCCTCGCGCGGTTCTGCACACTGAAGCTTTCTTT
CASRTPRAVLHTEAFF
>TRBV2|TRBD2|.|TRBJ2-3
TGTGCCAGCAGTGAACGCGGGAGGGGTGATACGCAGTATTTT
CASSERGRGDTQYF
>TRBV5-6|.|.|TRBJ1-5
TGTGCCAGCAGCTTGGGGGGTGTTGTGAGTCAGCCCCAGCATTTT
CASSLGGVVSQPQHF
>TRBV2|.|few|TRBJ2-2
TGTGCCACGGCCCCGGAAAACACCGGGGAGCTGTTTTTT
CATAPENTGELFF
>TRBV6-1|TRBD1|.|TRBJ1-4
TGTGCCAGCAGTGAAACAGGGGGTGGAGAAAAACTGTTTTTT
CASSETGGGEKLFF
>TRBV6-5|.|once|TRBJ1-1
TGTGCCGGCACCAATAAGATGAACACTGAAGCTTTCTTT
CAGTNKMNTEAFF
>TRBV27|TRBD2|.|TRBJ2-7
TGTGCCAGCAGTTTTGGGGGAGGGGATCCTACGGAGCAGTACTTC
CASSFGGGDPTEQYF
>TRBV25-1|.|.|TRBJ1-2
TGTGCCAGCGGGAACTCATGGGGTGGCTACACCTTC
CASGNSWGGYTF
>TRBV18|.|.|TRBJ1-2
TGTGCCAGCTCACCGGGACAAAATAACTATGGCTACACCTTC
CASSPGQNNYGYTF
>TRBV19|.|once|TRBJ1-1
TGTGCCAGTAGTACTGGGGGGTCGGCCAAGACTGAAGCTTTCTTT
CASSTGGSAKTEAFF
>TRBV5-1|.|.|TRBJ2-7
TGCGCCAGCAGCTTGGAACCTGGTGGCGAGCAGTACTTC
CASSLEPGGEQYF
>TRBV19|.|.|TRBJ2-1
TGTGCCAGTAATCATAAGATCTACAATGAGCAGTTCTTC
CASNHKIYNEQFF
>TRBV7-9|.|.|TRBJ1-1
TGTGCCAGCAGCCCTCCGACGGGGAACACTGAAGCTTTCTTT
CASSPPTGNTEAFF
>TRBV7-9|TRBD1|.|TRBJ1-1
TGTGCCAGCAGCTTATATTTAGGACAGGCGGACACTGAAGCTTTCTTT
CASSLYLGQADTEAFF
>TRBV7-8|TRBD1|.|TRBJ1-1
TGTGCCAGCAGCTTAGTTCACCCTAGGGGGCGAACGTGGATGAACACTGAAGCTTTCTTT
CASSLVHPRGRTWMNTEAFF
>TRBV4-2|.|once|TRBJ1-1
TGTGCCAGCAGTCCCAGACAGGCTAACACTGAAGCTTTCTTT
CASSPRQANTEAFF
>TRBV19|.|.|TRBJ1-2
TGTGCCAGTAGTATCGAGATGGGGCCCGCTAACTATGGCTACACCTTC
CASSIEMGPANYGYTF
>TRBV4-3|.|.|TRBJ2-7
TGCGCCAGCAGCCAAGAGGTCCGGTTCTCCTACGAGCAGTACTTC
CASSQEVRFSYEQYF
>TRBV7-2|TRBD1|.|TRBJ1-1
TGTGCCAGCAGCTTAGAGACAGGGACTGAAGCTTTCTTT
CASSLETGTEAFF
>TRBV19|TRBD1|.|TRBJ2-1
TGTGCCAGTAGAAGGACAGGGGGGTCCAATGAGCAGTTCTTC
CASRRTGGSNEQFF
>TRBV9|TRBD2|.|TRBJ2-1
TGTGCCAGCAGCGTCGGACTAGCGGGAGAGATGAATGAGCAGTTCTTC
CASSVGLAGEMNEQFF
>TRBV11-2|TRBD2|few|TRBJ2-3
TGTGCCAGCAGCTTAGGGGCGGGAGGGAGCACAGATACGCAGTATTTT
CASSLGAGGSTDTQYF
>TRBV19|.|.|TRBJ1-3
TGTGCCAGTAGTATACCCTCGGCGAGCTACTCTGGAAACACCATATATTTT
CASSIPSASYSGNTIYF
>TRBV28|.|once|TRBJ1-2
TGTGCCAGCAGTGCCCCCGGGACGGCATATGGCTACACCTTC
CASSAPGTAYGYTF